The 19 T cell receptor beta chains presented below share a single source sample, sequenced in a study of early stage breast cancer tumors. Measured with immunoSEQ multiplex PCR; TCRdb has only the in-frame clones, and not every one. The table has under 45,000 clones, 65% to 75% seen once. Material for sequencing was blood. The source is a person in their sixties with breast cancer.

This clone was found a few times. The rearrangement joins TRBV7-6 to TRBJ2-7; TRBD2 aligns across 10 bases. Germline V gives CDR1 SGHVS, CDR2 FNYEAQ. The CDR3 extends over 13 amino acids. J lost 8 bases, V lost 6 bases, and 7 bases had no gene match. CDR3 residues: CASRLTSGSKQYF. The CDR3 DNA sequence: TGTGCCAGCAGATTGACTAGCGGGTCTAAGCAGTACTTC.

This chain uses TRBV25-1 with TRBJ1-2, with a weak D call TRBD1 (5 bases). CDR3 length equals 15 residues. V was cut by 3 bases and J by 6 bases, with 17 bases left in between. Looked up from germline, CDR1 is MGHDK and CDR2 is SYGVNS. DNA of the CDR3: TGTGCCAGCAGTGACGCCCGTGTAAGGGGCAATGGCTACACCTTC. This gives the protein CASSDARVRGNGYTF.

The chain employs TRBV6-5 and TRBJ2-7; maybe TRBD2 (5 bases). Germline loops: CDR1 MNHEY, CDR2 SVGAGI. There are 15 residues in the CDR3. V was pared by 2 bases and J by 3 bases, with 14 bases between. The CDR3 region is CASSYLEDGIYEQYF. CDR3 DNA: TGTGCCAGCAGTTACCTAGAGGACGGGATCTACGAGCAGTACTTC.

The chain joins TRBV5-1 to TRBJ2-6; a weak D match, TRBD2 (5 bases). The V end was cut by 3 bases, the J end by 2 bases, with 21 bases between. The germline V gene encodes CDR1 SGHRS and CDR2 YFSETQ. This CDR3 is 19 amino acids long. The CDR3: CASSWMRAGSVTGANVLTF. The DNA of the CDR3 is TGCGCCAGCAGCTGGATGAGGGCAGGTTCCGTGACTGGGGCCAACGTCCTGACTTTC.

The gene calls are TRBV6-1 and TRBJ2-2; TRBD2 aligns across 8 bases. With 4 bases clipped from V and 4 bases from J, the junction kept 8 bases outside the gene matches. Looked up from germline, CDR1 is MNHNS and CDR2 is SASEGT. The CDR3 is 16 amino acids. In nucleotides, the CDR3 is TGTGCCAGCAGTGTGGCGGGGGGCGTGAGCACCGGGGAGCTGTTTTTT. Translation gives CASSVAGGVSTGELFF.

The chain employs TRBV5-1 and TRBJ2-2; D is ambiguous. CDR1 and CDR2 from the germline V gene are SGHRS and YFSETQ. Trimming removed 5 bases from V and 0 bases from J, with 11 bases in between. This CDR3 has 15 residues. This CDR3 reads CASRLTLPNTGELFF. CDR3 nucleotides: TGCGCCAGCAGACTGACATTGCCGAACACCGGGGAGCTGTTTTTT. The entire variable domain, with the rest obtained from reference TRBV5-1 and TRBJ2-2, is as follows: KAGVTQTPRYLIKTRGQQVTLSCSPISGHRSVSWYQQTPGQGLQFLFEYFSETQRNKGNFPGRFSGRQFSNSRSEMNVSTLELGDSALYLCASRLTLPNTGELFFGEGSRLTVL.

The chain recombines TRBV29-1 with TRBJ2-5, with D perhaps being TRBD1 or TRBD2 (6 bases each). Looked up from germline, CDR1 is SQVTM and CDR2 is ANQGSEA. The ends were cut back, 4 bases at V and 2 bases at J, with 17 bases in the middle. The CDR3 runs 15 residues. CDR3 DNA sequence: TGCAGCGTTGGGGGTCCCGGGGGACAACAAGAGACCCAGTACTTC. As protein: CSVGGPGGQQETQYF.

This clone occurred once. The rearrangement uses TRBV6-1 and TRBJ2-7, with TRBD2 matching over 16 bases. V was pared by 1 base and J by 7 bases, with 10 bases of the junction left unmatched. In germline, CDR1 is MNHNS, CDR2 SASEGT. The CDR3 loop spans 18 amino acids. The CDR3 DNA reads as TGTGCCAGCAGTGAAGGGGTCGGGACTAGCGGGAGGGTTCGGGAGCAGTACTTC. The encoded protein is CASSEGVGTSGRVREQYF.

The V and J genes are TRBV7-9 and TRBJ2-7; the D gene is possibly TRBD2 (6 bases). The ends were cut back, 0 bases at V and 5 bases at J, with 14 bases in the middle. Germline V gene sequence: CDR1 SEHNR, CDR2 FQNEAQ (reference sequence). The CDR3 contains 15 residues. The CDR3 coding sequence is TGTGCCAGCAGCTTAGCGCGAGGAGGGAACCACGAGCAGTACTTC. Translating gives CASSLARGGNHEQYF.

The V and J genes are TRBV5-1 and TRBJ2-7; 7 bases are a match to TRBD2. The germline V gene has CDR1 SGHRS and CDR2 YFSETQ. The CDR3 is 14 amino acids. Trimming took 2 bases from V and 6 from J; bases not matched to a gene: 8. CDR3 sequence (DNA): TGCGCCAGCAGCTTACCGACTAGCCGTGGCGAGCAGTACTTC. It is translated as CASSLPTSRGEQYF.

The V and J genes are TRBV2 and TRBJ2-3; 8 bases fit TRBD1. Germline loops: CDR1 SNHLY, CDR2 FYNNEI. The CDR3 length is 15 residues. V was clipped by 4 bases and J by 2 bases; unmatched bases: 5. CDR3 nucleotide sequence: TGTGCCAGCAGTGGGACAGGGATTGTCACAGATACGCAGTATTTT. Translated: CASSGTGIVTDTQYF.

The V call is TRBV30, the J call TRBJ2-1; D is perhaps TRBD2 (7 bases). CDR1 GTSNPN and CDR2 SVGIG come from the germline V gene (reference sequence). The CDR3 extends over 16 amino acids. V lost 2 bases and J lost 10, with 24 bases in between. CDR3 bases: TGTGCCTGGAGTACCCACCGTTTCGGGGGGCCCGGGGAGCAGTTCTTC. Its translation: CAWSTHRFGGPGEQFF.

The chain joins TRBV29-1 to TRBJ2-2; 7 bases line up with TRBD2. CDR1 SQVTM and CDR2 ANQGSEA come from the germline V gene. This CDR3 has 14 amino acids. The V gene end was trimmed by 5 bases and the J gene end by 0 bases; junction bases not matched to a gene: 3. CDR3 coding DNA: TGCAGCGTTAGACTAGCCTCGAACACCGGGGAGCTGTTTTTT. This translates into CSVRLASNTGELFF.

This clone has just a few counts. V gene TRBV7-9 combines with J gene TRBJ1-2; D is possibly TRBD1 (5 bases). CDR3 size: 14 residues. The germline V gene encodes CDR1 SEHNR and CDR2 FQNEAQ (reference sequence). V lost 5 bases and J 7 bases, leaving 17 bases between the germline ends. For the CDR3, the DNA is TGTGCCAGCAGCCCCGGTGCAGGGAAGGGTGGCTACACCTTC. This sequence encodes CASSPGAGKGGYTF.

This clone was observed a single time. This sequence joins TRBV19 and TRBJ1-5, with D possibly matching TRBD1 (5 bases). The CDR3 has 17 amino acids. V gave up 3 bases and J gave up 1 base, with 16 bases separating them. Germline assignment: CDR1 LNHDA and CDR2 SQIVND (reference sequence). The CDR3, as DNA: TGTGCCAGTAGTATCCCGTTGACAAGACAGAGCAATCAGCCCCAGCATTTT. Its protein product is CASSIPLTRQSNQPQHF.

The table lists this clone with a few counts. V gene TRBV6-6 combines with J gene TRBJ1-5; tentative D call: TRBD1 (5 bases). Germline V gives CDR1 MNHNY, CDR2 SVGAGI (reference sequence). V lost 6 bases to trimming and J lost 3 bases, with 9 bases between them. The CDR3 covers 13 residues. The CDR3 loop reads CASRWGDNQPQHF. In nucleotides, the CDR3 is TGTGCCAGCAGATGGGGGGACAATCAGCCCCAGCATTTT.

The genes are TRBV5-1 and TRBJ1-2; 7 bases are shared with TRBD1. Looked up from germline, CDR1 is SGHRS and CDR2 is YFSETQ. The CDR3 is made up of 14 amino acids. J gave up 7 bases and V 0 bases, and 6 bases lay outside the gene matches. CDR3 sequence reads: CASSLEGAGGGYTF. The CDR3 nucleotides read TGCGCCAGCAGCTTGGAGGGGGCCGGGGGTGGCTACACCTTC.

This clone showed up just a few times. The chain couples TRBV19 to TRBJ1-3, with D unresolved. Deletions cut 1 base from V and 2 bases from J, with 6 bases between. Germline V gene data show CDR1 as LNHDA and CDR2 as SQIVND (reference sequence). This CDR3 is built from 14 residues. CDR3 DNA sequence: TGTGCCAGTAGTATAGGGGCTACTGGAAACACCATATATTTT. It translates to CASSIGATGNTIYF.

This chain connects TRBV15 to TRBJ1-6; D remains ambiguous. The CDR3 has 13 residues. CDR1 LNHNV and CDR2 YYDKDF come from the germline V gene (reference sequence). V lost 1 base and J 6 bases, leaving 4 bases between the germline ends. CDR3 in DNA: TGTGCCACCAGCAGAGGCCGTAATTCACCCCTCCACTTT. Translation: CATSRGRNSPLHF.